This T cell receptor beta chain stems from a study of T-cell reconstitution after alpha-beta-depleted transplantation in children. Preparing the TCRbeta library involved the use of unique molecular identifiers. Each CDR3 protein is one row after TCRdb ran MiXCR on the PCR reads. Counted here are approximately 240,000 distinct CDR3 sequences, approximately 10% occurring once; the ten biggest clones make up about 6%. A few counts support this clonotype. Sequenced here: PBMCs from the stem cell graft donor, sampled from the stem cell graft. The TCR originated in a human donor who donated a stem cell graft to a child with acute lymphoblastic leukemia.

The chain's CDR3 is CSAPSSGAIQYF. In DNA form, the CDR3 reads TGCAGTGCTCCCAGTAGCGGGGCCATTCAGTACTTC. The rearrangement uses TRBV20-1 and TRBJ2-4; TRBD2 agrees at 8 bases. The V gene's germline CDR1 is DFQATT and CDR2 SNEGSKA (reference sequence). V lost 5 bases and J lost 9; bases outside the gene matches: 6. This CDR3 contains 12 residues.